These 3 T cell receptor beta chains came from one sample sequenced in a study of T-cell memory formation after mild COVID-19. Each CDR3 protein gets one entry after TCRdb re-called the 5' RACE reads with MiXCR. The profile shows some 600,000 distinct CDR3 sequences, 15% to 20% of them singletons. Sequencing was carried out using PBMCs or a T cell subset sorted from them (not recorded which). All receptors come from an adult woman who had mild COVID-19 (a few samples of this study predate the infection). Cell type and time point are not known.

DNA for the CDR3: TGTGCTAGTGGCGACAGGGACAGGGGAAGAAACACTGAAGCTTTCTTT. Translation gives CASGDRDRGRNTEAFF. The rearrangement links TRBV12-5 to TRBJ1-1, with 10 bases identical to TRBD1. Germline V gene lookup returns CDR1 LGHNT and CDR2 FRNRAP. This CDR3 contains 16 residues. J lost 2 bases, V lost 6 bases, and 9 bases had no gene match.

V is TRBV29-1 and J is TRBJ2-2, with D hard to call. V was cut by 4 bases and J by 3 bases, with 9 bases left in between. Germline V gene sequence: CDR1 SQVTM, CDR2 ANQGSEA. The CDR3 extends over 13 amino acids. The CDR3 spells CSVGRRHTGELFF. The CDR3 coding sequence is TGCAGCGTTGGTAGACGTCACACCGGGGAGCTGTTTTTT.

This clonotype was detected only a few times. The V and J genes are TRBV7-9 and TRBJ2-1; D uncertain. The CDR3 consists of 14 residues. Trimming removed 3 bases at V and 3 bases at J, with 9 bases between. Germline V CDR1 and CDR2: SEHNR, FQNEAQ (reference sequence). In nucleotides, the CDR3 is TGTGCCAGCAGCTTGCAACTTGTCTACAATGAGCAGTTCTTC. It specifies CASSLQLVYNEQFF.